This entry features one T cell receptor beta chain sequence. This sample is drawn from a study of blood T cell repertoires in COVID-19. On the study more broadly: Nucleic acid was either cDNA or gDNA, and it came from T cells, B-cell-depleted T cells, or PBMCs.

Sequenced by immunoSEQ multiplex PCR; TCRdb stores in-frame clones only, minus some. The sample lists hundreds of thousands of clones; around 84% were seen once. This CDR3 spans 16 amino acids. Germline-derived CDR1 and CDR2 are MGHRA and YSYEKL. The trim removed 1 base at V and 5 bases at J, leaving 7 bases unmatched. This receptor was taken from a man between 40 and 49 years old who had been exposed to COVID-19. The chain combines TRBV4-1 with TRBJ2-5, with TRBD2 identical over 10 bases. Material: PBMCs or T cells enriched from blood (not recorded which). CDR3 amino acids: CASSQGASGGPETQYF. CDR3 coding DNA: TGCGCCAGCAGCCAAGGGGCTAGCGGGGGCCCTGAGACCCAGTACTTC.